This T cell receptor (beta chain) was retrieved from a study of T cell changes during pregnancy in multiple sclerosis. Germline V gene lookup returns CDR1 SGHAT and CDR2 FQNNGV. V was shortened by 2 bases and J by 2 bases, with 13 bases between the two germline ends. CDR3 length: 16 residues. TCRdb's copy holds only in-frame clones and misses some; the assay was immunoSEQ multiplex PCR. The top ten hold 7.7% of the sample, which has about 12,000 clones, about 87% seen once. The rearrangement links TRBV11-2 to TRBJ2-1; a possible D gene is TRBD2 (6 bases). Source: CD8+ T cells from peripheral blood mononuclear cells, taken in the second trimester of pregnancy. The source of this sequence is a female donor in good health, enrolled as a control in a pregnancy study. In DNA, the CDR3 is TGTGCCAGCAGCTTACGAACGGTAGCGGCCTACAATGAGCAGTTCTTC. Protein sequence: CASSLRTVAAYNEQFF.